Shown below are 19 T cell receptor beta chains from a single sample sequenced in a study of blood T cell repertoires in COVID-19. TCRdb's table, derived via immunoSEQ multiplex PCR, lists solely in-frame clones and lacks some. The data contain 85,000 to 100,000 clones, 70% to 85% of them singletons. Sequenced input: peripheral blood. These receptors originate from a woman aged 60 to 75 in a cohort sampled during active or convalescent COVID-19.

The chain recombines TRBV9 with TRBJ2-3, with 11 bases lining up with TRBD2. With 0 bases clipped from V and 0 bases from J, the junction kept 3 bases outside the gene matches. From germline, CDR1 is SGDLS and CDR2 YYNGEE. The CDR3 loop spans 17 amino acids. The CDR3 nucleotides read TGTGCCAGCAGCGTAGCTAGCGGGGGGAGAAGCACAGATACGCAGTATTTT. It encodes CASSVASGGRSTDTQYF.

The chain has TRBV7-2 and TRBJ2-1; D possibly corresponds to TRBD1 (6 bases). Trimming left V 3 bases short and J 8 bases short, with 14 bases between. This CDR3 is 14 amino acids long. Germline V gene sequence: CDR1 SGHTA, CDR2 FQGNSA. The CDR3 here is CASSFTGLVDEQFF. In nucleotides, the CDR3 is TGTGCCAGCAGCTTTACAGGGTTAGTCGATGAGCAGTTCTTC. The whole variable domain, remainder taken from reference TRBV7-2 and TRBJ2-1, is GAGVSQSPSNKVTEKGKDVELRCDPISGHTALYWYRQSLGQGLEFLIYFQGNSAPDKSGLPSDRFSAERTGGSVSTLTIQRTQQEDSAVYLCASSFTGLVDEQFFGPGTRLTVL.

This chain links TRBV9 with TRBJ1-2; D gene uncertain. CDR1 is SGDLS and CDR2 is YYNGEE in the germline V gene. V was shortened by 2 bases and J by 6 bases, with 14 bases between the two germline ends. The CDR3 consists of 14 residues. CDR3: CASSVGSDGHGYTF. DNA for the CDR3: TGTGCCAGCAGCGTGGGGAGCGATGGGCATGGCTACACCTTC. Drawing the rest from reference TRBV9 and TRBJ1-2, the complete variable domain is DSGVTQTPKHLITATGQRVTLRCSPRSGDLSVYWYQQSLDQGLQFLIQYYNGEERAKGNILERFSAQQFPDLHSELNLSSLELGDSALYFCASSVGSDGHGYTFGSGTRLTVV.

V usage is TRBV7-9 and J usage is TRBJ1-3; D is uncertain. Deletions cut 3 bases from V and 4 bases from J, with 19 bases between. From germline, CDR1 is SEHNR and CDR2 FQNEAQ (reference sequence). This CDR3 spans 17 amino acids. The CDR3 sequence: CASSLPVGGQSGNTIYF. The CDR3 DNA follows: TGTGCCAGCAGCTTGCCTGTGGGAGGGCAATCCGGAAACACCATATATTTT.

The V call is TRBV12-3 or TRBV12-4, the J call TRBJ1-5; D possibly corresponds to TRBD1 (6 bases). V shed 10 bases and J shed 6 bases, with 13 bases lying between them. This CDR3 has 12 amino acids. This CDR3 is CATAGGGQPQHF. The CDR3 nucleotides are TGTGCCACGGCGGGGGGCGGTCAGCCCCAGCATTTT.

This sequence joins TRBV5-1 and TRBJ1-1; 10 bases fit TRBD1. J lost 4 bases, V lost 4 bases, and 4 bases had no gene match. Germline CDR1 and CDR2: SGHRS and YFSETQ. The CDR3 consists of 14 residues. CDR3 nucleotide sequence: TGCGCCAGCAGCCTGACAGGGGGCGGCACTGAAGCTTTCTTT. Translation: CASSLTGGGTEAFF.

This clone was counted between two and nine times. This sample includes further DNA sequences coding for the same CDR3. The chain joins TRBV19 to TRBJ1-1; D not resolved. Germline loops: CDR1 LNHDA, CDR2 SQIVND (reference sequence). The CDR3 covers 14 residues. Trimming cost V 6 bases and J 0 bases, with 11 bases left between them. This CDR3 is CASSRGGMNTEAFF. The DNA for the CDR3 is TGTGCCAGTAGCCGCGGAGGGATGAACACTGAAGCTTTCTTT.

The chain uses TRBV9 and TRBJ2-7; D possibly corresponds to TRBD1 (5 bases). With 0 bases removed from V and 1 base from J, the gap between germline ends came to 14 bases. Germline CDR1 is SGDLS and CDR2 is YYNGEE. This CDR3 comprises 16 residues. The CDR3 is CASSVGTRTLSYEQYF. The DNA for the CDR3 is TGTGCCAGCAGCGTAGGGACACGCACGCTATCCTACGAGCAGTACTTC.

The chain employs TRBV10-3 and TRBJ1-2; no clear D. This CDR3 is built from 16 residues. Germline V gene sequence: CDR1 ENHRY, CDR2 SYGVKD. The V and J ends lost 3 bases and 2 bases respectively, with 16 bases between them. This chain's CDR3 is CAISELGGGGNYGYTF. In DNA form, the CDR3 reads TGTGCCATCAGTGAACTCGGAGGTGGCGGGAACTATGGCTACACCTTC.

This clone has just one count. The chain employs TRBV9 and TRBJ2-2; the match to TRBD2 covers 11 bases. V dropped 5 bases and J dropped 0; count of bases not matched to a gene: 6. CDR3 length: 17 amino acids. CDR1 and CDR2 (germline): SGDLS, YYNGEE. The CDR3 protein is CASSATSGISNTGELFF. The CDR3 DNA reads as TGTGCCAGCAGTGCGACTAGCGGGATATCGAACACCGGGGAGCTGTTTTTT.

The rearrangement uses TRBV2 and TRBJ1-5, with 9 bases that match TRBD1. Germline V gene sequence: CDR1 SNHLY, CDR2 FYNNEI. Trimming took 1 base from V and 9 from J; bases not matched to a gene: 4. This CDR3 region has 14 residues. CDR3 amino acids: CASSEEHRGRPQHF. As DNA, the CDR3 is TGTGCCAGCAGTGAAGAGCACAGGGGGCGGCCCCAGCATTTT.

The rearrangement joins TRBV9 to TRBJ2-5; 9 bases agree with TRBD2. The V and J ends lost 0 bases and 0 bases, in that order; junction bases with no gene match: 6. The CDR3 sequence is 17 residues long. Germline V gene lookup returns CDR1 SGDLS and CDR2 YYNGEE. In DNA form, the CDR3 reads TGTGCCAGCAGCGTAGGGCTAGCGGGGAATAACCAAGAGACCCAGTACTTC. Protein: CASSVGLAGNNQETQYF.

This chain joins TRBV5-6 and TRBJ2-5, with D maybe TRBD2 (6 bases). V gave up 4 bases and J gave up 4 bases, with 11 bases separating them. Germline V lookup: CDR1 SGHDT, CDR2 YYEEEE. The CDR3 covers 13 residues. The chain's CDR3 is CASSALGGETQYF. The CDR3 nucleotides are TGTGCCAGCAGCGCCCTGGGGGGAGAGACCCAGTACTTC.

The chain employs TRBV3-1 (or the pseudogene TRBV3-2) and TRBJ1-2, with TRBD1 matching 8 bases. The CDR3 runs to 13 residues. From germline, CDR1 is LGHDT and CDR2 YNNKEL (reference sequence). The V segment lost 1 base and the J segment 8 bases; nucleotides outside the gene matches: 3. CDR3 sequence reads: CASSQGTGYGYTF. The DNA for the CDR3 is TGTGCCAGCAGCCAAGGGACAGGGTACGGCTACACCTTC.

The chain links TRBV29-1 to TRBJ2-2, with D unclear. Trimming removed 3 bases from V and 5 bases from J, with 10 bases in between. This CDR3 contains 13 residues. Germline V gene data show CDR1 as SQVTM and CDR2 as ANQGSEA. In DNA form, the CDR3 reads TGCAGCGTTGACAATACAAATACCGGGGAGCTGTTTTTT. Protein sequence: CSVDNTNTGELFF.

This clone was seen a few times. CDR3 loop: CASSTAVGKGASPLHF. DNA of the CDR3: TGTGCCAGCAGCACTGCCGTGGGTAAGGGGGCTTCACCCCTCCACTTT. The chain couples TRBV3-1 (or the pseudogene TRBV3-2) to TRBJ1-6; 7 bases fit TRBD1. This CDR3 region has 16 residues. The V segment lost 5 bases and the J segment 9 bases; nucleotides outside the gene matches: 13. Germline V lookup: CDR1 LGHDT, CDR2 YNNKEL (reference sequence).

The J gene is TRBJ1-5, the V gene TRBV4-1; 8 bases fit TRBD1. V lost 2 bases, J lost 5 bases, and 5 bases stayed unmatched. Germline CDR1 reads MGHRA; CDR2 reads YSYEKL. CDR3 length: 15 residues. The CDR3: CASSQYGQGHQPQHF. CDR3 in DNA: TGCGCCAGCAGCCAATACGGACAGGGCCATCAGCCCCAGCATTTT.

The J gene is TRBJ2-1, the V gene TRBV13, with 7 bases that match TRBD1. The CDR3 is 13 amino acids. Germline trimming cut 5 bases from V and 9 bases from J; bases unmatched to any gene: 7. CDR1 and CDR2 (germline): PRHDT, FYEKMQ (reference sequence). The CDR3 protein is CASSPRQGFEQFF. The CDR3 coding sequence is TGTGCCAGCAGCCCCAGACAGGGCTTTGAGCAGTTCTTC.

The gene calls are TRBV27 and TRBJ1-4; perhaps TRBD1 as D (5 bases). Trimming left V 6 bases short and J 4 bases short, with 15 bases between. This CDR3 has 15 amino acids. Germline V CDR1 and CDR2: MNHEY, SMNVEV (reference sequence). The chain's CDR3 is CASSGLDKGNEKLFF. For the CDR3, the DNA is TGTGCCAGCAGCGGATTGGACAAGGGTAATGAAAAACTGTTTTTT. The full variable domain, its missing parts supplied by reference TRBV27 and TRBJ1-4, is EAQVTQNPRYLITVTGKKLTVTCSQNMNHEYMSWYRQDPGLGLRQIYYSMNVEVTDKGDVPEGYKVSRKEKRNFPLILESPSPNQTSLYFCASSGLDKGNEKLFFGSGTQLSVL.